This TCR beta chain was obtained from a study of response to subunit inactivated influenza vaccine. Note on this clonotype: One junction end does not reproduce the germline sequence, and a read error may be involved.

MiXCR, applied by TCRdb to the RT-PCR reads, yields one record per CDR3 protein. The top ten hold roughly 9.6% of the sample, which has more than 450,000 distinct CDR3 sequences, about 11% seen once. The length of the CDR3 is 16 residues. Germline values: CDR1 LNHDA, CDR2 SQIVND (reference sequence). In addition, the sample was reused for a study of T cells expressing NK-cell markers. That report notes: The authors made TCR beta cDNA libraries by 5'RACE template switching. This switching added a universal primer site and UMIs. One of eight sequenced donors was HCMV-seronegative; the other seven were seropositive. Dominance of the CD3+CD56-NKG2C+ fraction by these clonotypes also held in several donors.

The chain joins TRBV19 to TRBJ1-5; the match to TRBD1 covers 9 bases. The sequences come from PBMCs from blood, collected on the day of vaccination. This clonotype was obtained from a man aged 50-60 years who received an inactivated influenza vaccine. The CDR3 loop reads CASSISPTGGKQPQHF. In DNA form, the CDR3 reads TGTGCCAGTAGTATCTCCCCTACAGGGGGCAAACAGCCCCAGCATTTT.